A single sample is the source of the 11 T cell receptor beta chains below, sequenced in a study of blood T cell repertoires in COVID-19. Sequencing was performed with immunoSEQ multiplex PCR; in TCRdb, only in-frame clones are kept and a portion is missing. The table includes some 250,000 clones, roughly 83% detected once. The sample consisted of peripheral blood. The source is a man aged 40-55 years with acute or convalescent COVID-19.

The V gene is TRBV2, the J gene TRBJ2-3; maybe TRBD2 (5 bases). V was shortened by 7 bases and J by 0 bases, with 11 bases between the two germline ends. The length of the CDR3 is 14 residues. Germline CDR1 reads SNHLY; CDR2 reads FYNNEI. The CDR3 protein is CASTQRLSTDTQYF. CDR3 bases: TGTGCCAGCACGCAGCGGCTTAGCACAGATACGCAGTATTTT.

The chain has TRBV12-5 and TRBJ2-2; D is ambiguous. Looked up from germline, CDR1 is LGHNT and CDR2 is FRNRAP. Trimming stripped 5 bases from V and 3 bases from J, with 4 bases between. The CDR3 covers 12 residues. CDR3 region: CASGPDTGELFF. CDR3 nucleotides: TGTGCTAGTGGTCCCGACACCGGGGAGCTGTTTTTT.

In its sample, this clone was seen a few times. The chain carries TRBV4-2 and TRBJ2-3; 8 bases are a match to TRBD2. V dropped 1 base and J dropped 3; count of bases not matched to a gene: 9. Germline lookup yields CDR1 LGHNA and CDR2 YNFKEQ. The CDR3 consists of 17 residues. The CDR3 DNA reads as TGTGCCAGCAGCCAAGGAGTTTCGGGCGGGAGGACAGATACGCAGTATTTT. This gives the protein CASSQGVSGGRTDTQYF.

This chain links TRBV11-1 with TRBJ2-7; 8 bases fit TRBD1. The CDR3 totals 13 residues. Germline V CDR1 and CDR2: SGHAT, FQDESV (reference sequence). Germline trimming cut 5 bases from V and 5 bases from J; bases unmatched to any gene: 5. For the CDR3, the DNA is TGTGCCAGCAGCCAGGACAGGGTGAACGAGCAGTACTTC. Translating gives CASSQDRVNEQYF.

This chain's CDR3 is CSVRQGYEQYF. CDR3 DNA: TGCAGTGTCCGACAGGGCTACGAGCAGTACTTC. V and J are TRBV20-1 and TRBJ2-7, with TRBD1 matching 7 bases. Losses at the gene ends were 7 bases for V and 3 bases for J; bases not matched to a gene: 3. This CDR3 is 11 amino acids long. From germline, CDR1 is DFQATT and CDR2 SNEGSKA (reference sequence).

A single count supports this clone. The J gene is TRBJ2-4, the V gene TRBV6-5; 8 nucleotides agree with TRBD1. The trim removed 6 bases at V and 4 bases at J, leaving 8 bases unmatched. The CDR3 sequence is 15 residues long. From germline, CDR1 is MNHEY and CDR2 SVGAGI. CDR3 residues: CASSFGQGSKNIQYF. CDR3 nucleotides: TGTGCCAGCAGCTTCGGACAGGGTAGTAAAAACATTCAGTACTTC.

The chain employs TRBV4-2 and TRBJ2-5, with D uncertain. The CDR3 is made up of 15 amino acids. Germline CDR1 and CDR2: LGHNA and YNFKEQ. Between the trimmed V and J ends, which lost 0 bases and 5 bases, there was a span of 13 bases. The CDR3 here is CASSQDISSWETQYF. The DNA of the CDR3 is TGTGCCAGCAGCCAAGATATTTCTAGTTGGGAGACCCAGTACTTC.

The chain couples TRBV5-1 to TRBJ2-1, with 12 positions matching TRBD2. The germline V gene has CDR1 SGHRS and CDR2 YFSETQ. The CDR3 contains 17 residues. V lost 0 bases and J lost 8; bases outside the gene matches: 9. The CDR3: CASSLASGLAGFDEQFF. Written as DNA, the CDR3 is TGCGCCAGCAGCTTGGCATCGGGACTAGCGGGTTTCGATGAGCAGTTCTTC.

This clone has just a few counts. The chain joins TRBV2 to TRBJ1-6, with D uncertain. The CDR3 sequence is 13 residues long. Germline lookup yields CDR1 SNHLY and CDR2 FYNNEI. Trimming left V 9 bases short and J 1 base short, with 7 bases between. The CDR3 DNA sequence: TGTGCCAGTTCGTATTCCTATAATTCACCCCTCCACTTT. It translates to CASSYSYNSPLHF.

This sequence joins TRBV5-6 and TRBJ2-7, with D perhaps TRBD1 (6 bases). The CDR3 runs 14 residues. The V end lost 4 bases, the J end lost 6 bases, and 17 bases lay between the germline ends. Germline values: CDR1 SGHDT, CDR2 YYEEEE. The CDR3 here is CASSPIGQQGEQYF. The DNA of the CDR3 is TGTGCCAGCAGCCCTATCGGACAACAGGGCGAGCAGTACTTC.

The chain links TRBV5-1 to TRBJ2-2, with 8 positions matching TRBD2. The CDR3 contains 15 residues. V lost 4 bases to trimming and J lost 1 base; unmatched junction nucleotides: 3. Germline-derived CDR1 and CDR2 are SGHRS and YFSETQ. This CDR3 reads CASSTTSGNTGELFF. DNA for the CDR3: TGCGCCAGCAGCACTACTAGCGGGAACACCGGGGAGCTGTTTTTT.